A selection of T cell receptor beta chains follows, all from one sample in a study of lymphopenia after photon versus proton radiotherapy. Only in-frame clones appear in the TCRdb table, and some are missing; sequencing was by immunoSEQ multiplex PCR. Among 150,000 to 200,000 clones listed, 88% were seen once. The material sequenced was peripheral blood, taken from a patient treated with photon-based radiotherapy. The origin of the receptors is a middle-aged man with gastric cancer. Each CDR3 is given with its conserved first and last residue. A D gene is named only where the DNA matches it firmly. Only some rows state a clone size, as once, few, many or a class for expanded clones.

V gene: TRBV5-1; clone size: .; J gene: TRBJ2-5; D gene: TRBD1; CDR3 DNA: TGCGCCAGCAGCACCGGGACAGGGGCACGGGAGACCCAGTACTTC; CDR3 protein: CASSTGTGARETQYF
V gene: TRBV5-1; clone size: .; J gene: TRBJ2-6; D gene: .; CDR3 DNA: TGCGCCAGCAGCAGGGGTTCTGGGGCCAACGTCCTGACTTTC; CDR3 protein: CASSRGSGANVLTF
V gene: TRBV5-1; clone size: .; J gene: TRBJ2-1; D gene: TRBD2; CDR3 DNA: TGCGCCAGCAGCTTGGGGACTAGCGGGAGTTACAATGAGCAGTTCTTC; CDR3 protein: CASSLGTSGSYNEQFF
V gene: TRBV11-3; clone size: .; J gene: TRBJ2-3; D gene: TRBD2; CDR3 DNA: TGTGCCAGCAGCTTAGGCGGCGGGAGAAGCACAGATACGCAGTATTTT; CDR3 protein: CASSLGGGRSTDTQYF
V gene: TRBV7-8; clone size: .; J gene: TRBJ2-3; D gene: TRBD2; CDR3 DNA: TGTGCCAGCAGCTTAGGCCACCGACTAGCGGGAGAGCCAGATACGCAGTATTTT; CDR3 protein: CASSLGHRLAGEPDTQYF
V gene: TRBV20-1; clone size: .; J gene: TRBJ2-7; D gene: .; CDR3 DNA: TGCAGTGCCTATGATTACGAGCAGTACTTC; CDR3 protein: CSAYDYEQYF
V gene: TRBV5-4; clone size: .; J gene: TRBJ2-3; D gene: .; CDR3 DNA: TGTGCCAGCAGCTTGGTGGGCACAGATACGCAGTATTTT; CDR3 protein: CASSLVGTDTQYF
V gene: TRBV28; clone size: .; J gene: TRBJ1-1; D gene: .; CDR3 DNA: TGTGCCAGCAGCCCGGGACCGAGGAACACTGAAGCTTTCTTT; CDR3 protein: CASSPGPRNTEAFF
V gene: TRBV15; clone size: .; J gene: TRBJ2-7; D gene: .; CDR3 DNA: TGTGCCACCAGCAGAAACCAACGGGGGCCCCCCTACGAGCAGTACTTC; CDR3 protein: CATSRNQRGPPYEQYF
V gene: TRBV5-6; clone size: .; J gene: TRBJ1-2; D gene: .; CDR3 DNA: TGTGCCAGCAGCACAATGAGTCGGGGTAACTATGGCTACACCTTC; CDR3 protein: CASSTMSRGNYGYTF
V gene: TRBV5-1; clone size: .; J gene: TRBJ2-1; D gene: TRBD2; CDR3 DNA: TGCGCCAGCAGCCCCGGGACTAGCCGAGGGGGTGAGCAGTTCTTC; CDR3 protein: CASSPGTSRGGEQFF
V gene: TRBV7-2; clone size: .; J gene: TRBJ2-1; D gene: TRBD2; CDR3 DNA: TGTGCCAGCAGCTTAACCGGGACTAGTACTGAGCAGTTCTTC; CDR3 protein: CASSLTGTSTEQFF
V gene: TRBV29-1; clone size: .; J gene: TRBJ2-7; D gene: .; CDR3 DNA: TGCAGCGTTGAAGACGGGGGAGGATTGGCCTACGAGCAGTACTTC; CDR3 protein: CSVEDGGGLAYEQYF
V gene: TRBV5-1; clone size: .; J gene: TRBJ2-7; D gene: .; CDR3 DNA: TGCGCCAGCAGCTTGGAGAGCACCGAGCAGTACTTC; CDR3 protein: CASSLESTEQYF
V gene: TRBV11-2; clone size: .; J gene: TRBJ2-2; D gene: .; CDR3 DNA: TGTGCCAGCAGCTTAGGGGTCGGAGCGAACACCGGGGAGCTGTTTTTT; CDR3 protein: CASSLGVGANTGELFF
V gene: TRBV7-9; clone size: .; J gene: TRBJ2-7; D gene: .; CDR3 DNA: TGTGCCAGCAGCTTAGGCCAACAGGAAACCTACGAGCAGTACTTC; CDR3 protein: CASSLGQQETYEQYF
V gene: TRBV7-5; clone size: .; J gene: TRBJ2-7; D gene: .; CDR3 DNA: TGTGTCAGAAGCTTGGGAGGGGGAGGCGCCTACGAGCAGTACTTC; CDR3 protein: CVRSLGGGGAYEQYF
V gene: TRBV19; clone size: .; J gene: TRBJ1-5; D gene: TRBD1; CDR3 DNA: TGTGCCAGTAGTATGTATGGACAGGAATATAGCAATCAGCCCCAGCATTTT; CDR3 protein: CASSMYGQEYSNQPQHF
V gene: TRBV7-3; clone size: .; J gene: TRBJ1-1; D gene: .; CDR3 DNA: TGTGCCAGCAGCTACGGACAGAACACTGAAGCTTTCTTT; CDR3 protein: CASSYGQNTEAFF
V gene: TRBV5-1; clone size: .; J gene: TRBJ1-1; D gene: TRBD1; CDR3 DNA: TGCGCCAGCAGCCTACAGGGGGCGGCCACTGAAGCTTTCTTT; CDR3 protein: CASSLQGAATEAFF
V gene: TRBV18; clone size: once; J gene: TRBJ1-4; D gene: TRBD1; CDR3 DNA: TGTGCCAGCTCATTTTCACAGGGGACTAATGAAAAACTGTTTTTT; CDR3 protein: CASSFSQGTNEKLFF
V gene: TRBV6-4; clone size: .; J gene: TRBJ2-5; D gene: TRBD2; CDR3 DNA: TGTGCCAGCAGTCCTAGTAGCGGGAGCCAAGAGACCCAGTACTTC; CDR3 protein: CASSPSSGSQETQYF
V gene: TRBV2; clone size: .; J gene: TRBJ2-7; D gene: .; CDR3 DNA: TGTGCCAGCAGGATCTACGAGCAGTACTTC; CDR3 protein: CASRIYEQYF
V gene: TRBV25-1; clone size: once; J gene: TRBJ2-1; D gene: TRBD2; CDR3 DNA: TGTGCCAGCAGTAGGGGAGGGCCCAATGAGCAGTTCTTC; CDR3 protein: CASSRGGPNEQFF
V gene: TRBV27; clone size: .; J gene: TRBJ1-4; D gene: TRBD1; CDR3 DNA: TGTGCCAGCAGTATAAGGGGGCAGGATAATGAAAAACTGTTTTTT; CDR3 protein: CASSIRGQDNEKLFF
V gene: TRBV5-1; clone size: .; J gene: TRBJ2-3; D gene: TRBD1; CDR3 DNA: TGCGCCAGCAGCTTGGGACAGGGGGGCACAGATACGCAGTATTTT; CDR3 protein: CASSLGQGGTDTQYF